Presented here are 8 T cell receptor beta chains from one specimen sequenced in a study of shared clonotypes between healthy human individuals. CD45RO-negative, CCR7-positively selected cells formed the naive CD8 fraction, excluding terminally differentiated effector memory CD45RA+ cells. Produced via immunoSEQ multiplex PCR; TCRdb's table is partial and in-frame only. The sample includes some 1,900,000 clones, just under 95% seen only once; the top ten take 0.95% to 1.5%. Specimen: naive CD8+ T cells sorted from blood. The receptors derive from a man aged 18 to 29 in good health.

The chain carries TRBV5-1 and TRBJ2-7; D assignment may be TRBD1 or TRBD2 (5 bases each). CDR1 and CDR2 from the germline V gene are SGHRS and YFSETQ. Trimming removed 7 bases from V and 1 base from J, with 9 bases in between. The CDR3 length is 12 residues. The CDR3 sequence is CASGDRSYEQYF. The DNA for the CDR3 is TGCGCCAGCGGGGACCGATCCTACGAGCAGTACTTC.

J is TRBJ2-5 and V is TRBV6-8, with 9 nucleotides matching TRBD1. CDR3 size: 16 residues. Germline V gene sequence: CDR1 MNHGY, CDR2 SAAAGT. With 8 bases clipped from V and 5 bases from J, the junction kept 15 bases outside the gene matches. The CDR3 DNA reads TGTGCCAGCGAAACAGATAAAACAGGGGGCTGGGAGACCCAGTACTTC. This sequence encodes CASETDKTGGWETQYF.

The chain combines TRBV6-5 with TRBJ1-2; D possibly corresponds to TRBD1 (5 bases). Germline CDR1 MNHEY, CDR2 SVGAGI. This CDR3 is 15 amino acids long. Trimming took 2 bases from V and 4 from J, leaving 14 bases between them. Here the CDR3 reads CASSYGAEGTYGYTF. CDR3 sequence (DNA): TGTGCCAGCAGTTACGGAGCAGAGGGGACCTATGGCTACACCTTC.

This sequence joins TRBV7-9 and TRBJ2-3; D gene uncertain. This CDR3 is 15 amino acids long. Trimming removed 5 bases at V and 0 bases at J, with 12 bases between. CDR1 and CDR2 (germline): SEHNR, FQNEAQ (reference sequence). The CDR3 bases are TGTGCCAGCAGCCTCTTAGATCCTAGCACAGATACGCAGTATTTT. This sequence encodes CASSLLDPSTDTQYF.

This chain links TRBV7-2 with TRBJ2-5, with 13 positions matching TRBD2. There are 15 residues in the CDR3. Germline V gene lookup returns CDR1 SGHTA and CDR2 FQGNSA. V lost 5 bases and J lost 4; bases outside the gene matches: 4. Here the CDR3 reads CASSARLAGGETQYF. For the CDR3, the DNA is TGTGCCAGCAGCGCCCGACTAGCGGGGGGAGAGACCCAGTACTTC.

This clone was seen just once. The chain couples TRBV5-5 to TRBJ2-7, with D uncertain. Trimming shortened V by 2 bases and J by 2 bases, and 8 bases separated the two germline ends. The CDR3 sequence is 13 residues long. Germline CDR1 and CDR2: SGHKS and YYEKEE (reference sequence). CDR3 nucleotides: TGTGCCAGCAGCTTAACGCCGACCTACGAGCAGTACTTC. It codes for CASSLTPTYEQYF.

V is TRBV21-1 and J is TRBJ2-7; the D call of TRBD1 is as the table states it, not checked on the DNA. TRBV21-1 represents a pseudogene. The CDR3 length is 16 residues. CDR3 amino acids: CASSKALVYIGDEQYF. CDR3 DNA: TGTGCCAGCAGCAAAGCTTTGGTTTATATAGGGGACGAGCAGTACTTC.

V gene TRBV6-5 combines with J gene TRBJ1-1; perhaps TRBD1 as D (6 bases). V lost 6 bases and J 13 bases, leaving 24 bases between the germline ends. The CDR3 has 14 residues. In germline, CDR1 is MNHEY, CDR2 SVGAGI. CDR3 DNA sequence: TGTGCCAGCAGCCAAGGGTGGCAGGTCCAAGGGGGTTTCTTT. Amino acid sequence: CASSQGWQVQGGFF.